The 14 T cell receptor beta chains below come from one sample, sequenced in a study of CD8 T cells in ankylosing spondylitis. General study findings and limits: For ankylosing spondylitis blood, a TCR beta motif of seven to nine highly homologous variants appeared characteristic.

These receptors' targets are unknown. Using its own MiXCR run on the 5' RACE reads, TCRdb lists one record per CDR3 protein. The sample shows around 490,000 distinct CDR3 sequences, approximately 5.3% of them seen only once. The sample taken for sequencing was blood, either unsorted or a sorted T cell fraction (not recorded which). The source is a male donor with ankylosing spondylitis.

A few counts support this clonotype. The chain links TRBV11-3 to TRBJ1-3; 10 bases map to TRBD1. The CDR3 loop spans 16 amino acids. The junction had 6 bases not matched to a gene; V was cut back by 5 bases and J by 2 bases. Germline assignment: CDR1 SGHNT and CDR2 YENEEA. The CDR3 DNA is TGTGCCAGCAGCGAGGGACAGGGGCAAGCTGGAAACACCATATATTTT. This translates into CASSEGQGQAGNTIYF.

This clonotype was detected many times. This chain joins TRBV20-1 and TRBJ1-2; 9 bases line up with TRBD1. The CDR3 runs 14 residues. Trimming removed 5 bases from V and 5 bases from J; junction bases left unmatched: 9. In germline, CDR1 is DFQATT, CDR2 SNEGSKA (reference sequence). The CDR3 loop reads CSAAPPGTGYGYTF. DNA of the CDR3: TGCAGTGCTGCACCCCCCGGGACAGGGTATGGCTACACCTTC.

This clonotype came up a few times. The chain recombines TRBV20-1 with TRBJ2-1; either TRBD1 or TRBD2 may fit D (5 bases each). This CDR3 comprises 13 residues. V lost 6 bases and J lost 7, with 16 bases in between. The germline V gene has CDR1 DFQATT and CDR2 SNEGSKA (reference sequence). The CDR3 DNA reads TGCAGTGCCCCAAGGGGCTGGGGGAATGAGCAGTTCTTC. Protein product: CSAPRGWGNEQFF.

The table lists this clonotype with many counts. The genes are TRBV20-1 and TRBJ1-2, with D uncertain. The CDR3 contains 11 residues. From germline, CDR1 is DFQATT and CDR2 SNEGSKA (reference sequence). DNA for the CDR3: TGCGTAGAGGGAGGCAGATGGGGCTACACCTTC. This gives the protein CVEGGRWGYTF.

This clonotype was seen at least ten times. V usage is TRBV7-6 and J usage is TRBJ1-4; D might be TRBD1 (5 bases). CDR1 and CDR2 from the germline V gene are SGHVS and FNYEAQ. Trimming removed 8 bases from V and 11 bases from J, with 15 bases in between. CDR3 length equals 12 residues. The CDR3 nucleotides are TGTGCCAGCCGGGCCCCTGGGGGGAAACTGTTTTTT. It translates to CASRAPGGKLFF.

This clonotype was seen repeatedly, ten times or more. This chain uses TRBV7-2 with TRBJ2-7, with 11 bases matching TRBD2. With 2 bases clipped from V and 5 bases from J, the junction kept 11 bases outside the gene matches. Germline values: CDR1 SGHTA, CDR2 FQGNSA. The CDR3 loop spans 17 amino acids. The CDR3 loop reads CASSLLPSKLAGDEQYF. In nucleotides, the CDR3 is TGTGCCAGCAGCTTACTGCCTTCAAAACTAGCGGGAGACGAGCAGTACTTC.

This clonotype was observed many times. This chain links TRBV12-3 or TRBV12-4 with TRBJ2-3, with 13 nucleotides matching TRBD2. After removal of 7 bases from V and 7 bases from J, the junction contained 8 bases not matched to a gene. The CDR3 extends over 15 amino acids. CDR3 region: CASTTSGRAHYTQYF. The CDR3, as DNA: TGTGCCAGCACTACTAGCGGGAGGGCCCACTATACGCAGTATTTT.

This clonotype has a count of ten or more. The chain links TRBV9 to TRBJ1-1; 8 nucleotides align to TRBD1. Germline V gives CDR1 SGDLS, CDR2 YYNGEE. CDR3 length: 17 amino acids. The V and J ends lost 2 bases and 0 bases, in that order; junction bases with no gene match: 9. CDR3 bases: TGTGCCAGCAGCGTTATCGGCCAGGGGGCCATGAACACTGAAGCTTTCTTT. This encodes CASSVIGQGAMNTEAFF.

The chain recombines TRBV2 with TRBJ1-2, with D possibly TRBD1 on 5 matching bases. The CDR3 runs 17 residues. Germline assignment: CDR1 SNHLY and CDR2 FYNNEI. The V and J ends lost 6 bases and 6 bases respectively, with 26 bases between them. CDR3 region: CASRERGGVRPSHGYTF. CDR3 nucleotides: TGTGCCAGCAGGGAGCGGGGGGGTGTACGGCCCTCGCATGGCTACACCTTC.

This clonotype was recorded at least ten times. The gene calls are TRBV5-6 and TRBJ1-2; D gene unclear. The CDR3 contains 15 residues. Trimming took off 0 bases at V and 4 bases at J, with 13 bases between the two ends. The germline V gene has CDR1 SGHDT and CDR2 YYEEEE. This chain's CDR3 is CASSLDPSGGYGYTF. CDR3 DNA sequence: TGTGCCAGCAGCTTGGACCCCTCGGGAGGCTATGGCTACACCTTC.

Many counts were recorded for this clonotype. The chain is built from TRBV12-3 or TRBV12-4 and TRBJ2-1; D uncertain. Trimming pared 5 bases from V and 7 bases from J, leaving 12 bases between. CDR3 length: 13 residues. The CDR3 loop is CASSRTPLNEQFF. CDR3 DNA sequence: TGTGCCAGCAGTCGAACACCATTGAATGAGCAGTTCTTC.

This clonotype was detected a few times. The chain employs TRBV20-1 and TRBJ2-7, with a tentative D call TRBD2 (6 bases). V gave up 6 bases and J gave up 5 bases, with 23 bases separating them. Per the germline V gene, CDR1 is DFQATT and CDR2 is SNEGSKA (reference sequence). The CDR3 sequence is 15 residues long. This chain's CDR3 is CSARPLGEVGNEQYF. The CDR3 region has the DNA TGCAGTGCCCGACCTTTGGGGGAGGTGGGCAACGAGCAGTACTTC.

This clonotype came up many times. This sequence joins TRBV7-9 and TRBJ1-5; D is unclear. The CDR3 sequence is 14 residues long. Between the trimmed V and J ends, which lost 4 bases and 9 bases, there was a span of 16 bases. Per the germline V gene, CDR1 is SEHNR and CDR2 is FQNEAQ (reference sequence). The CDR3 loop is CASSSSGALGPQHF. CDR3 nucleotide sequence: TGTGCCAGCAGCTCCTCGGGAGCTCTGGGGCCCCAGCATTTT.

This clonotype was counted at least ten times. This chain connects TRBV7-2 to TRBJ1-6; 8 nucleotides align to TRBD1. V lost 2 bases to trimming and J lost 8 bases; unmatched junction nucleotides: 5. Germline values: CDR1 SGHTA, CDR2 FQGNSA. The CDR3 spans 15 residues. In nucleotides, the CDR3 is TGTGCCAGCAGCTTATTCGGGACAGGACATTCACCCCTCCACTTT. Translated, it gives CASSLFGTGHSPLHF.